The next 15 T cell receptor beta chains were all read from a single sample in a study of blood T cell repertoires in COVID-19. Some clones are missing from TCRdb's copy, which holds only in-frame ones; the method was immunoSEQ multiplex PCR. Among under 60,000 clones listed, approximately 85% were seen once. Material for sequencing was peripheral blood. The receptors originated from a human donor in a cohort sampled during active COVID-19.

The chain links TRBV18 to TRBJ2-7, with 7 bases matching TRBD1. Germline trimming cut 3 bases from V and 3 bases from J; bases unmatched to any gene: 5. Germline lookup yields CDR1 KGHSH and CDR2 LQKENI. The CDR3 totals 14 residues. As DNA, the CDR3 is TGTGCCAGCTCACCTTGGGACAGAGACTACGAGCAGTACTTC. Encoded protein: CASSPWDRDYEQYF. The variable domain in full, with the rest retrieved from reference TRBV18 and TRBJ2-7, is NAGVMQNPRHLVRRRGQEARLRCSPMKGHSHVYWYRQLPEEGLKFMVYLQKENIIDESGMPKERFSAEFPKEGPSILRIQQVVRGDSAAYFCASSPWDRDYEQYFGPGTRLTVT.

The chain has TRBV30 and TRBJ2-2; D is perhaps TRBD2 (7 bases). The CDR3 extends over 11 amino acids. Germline V lookup: CDR1 GTSNPN, CDR2 SVGIG (reference sequence). V was cut by 8 bases and J by 6 bases, with 10 bases left in between. CDR3 sequence (DNA): TGTGCCGGGGGGGGCCCCGGGGAGCTGTTTTTT. Encoded protein: CAGGGPGELFF.

J is TRBJ1-6 and V is TRBV30, with D uncertain. The CDR3 contains 13 residues. The germline V gene encodes CDR1 GTSNPN and CDR2 SVGIG (reference sequence). The V and J ends lost 5 bases and 4 bases respectively, with 9 bases between them. In DNA form, the CDR3 reads TGTGCCTGGGAGACACAGTATAATTCACCCCTCCACTTT. Translated: CAWETQYNSPLHF.

The chain combines TRBV7-8 with TRBJ1-4, with D perhaps TRBD1 (5 bases). Germline V CDR1 and CDR2: SGHVS, FQNEAQ. V lost 5 bases and J 4 bases, leaving 17 bases between the germline ends. The CDR3 is made up of 16 amino acids. The CDR3, as DNA: TGTGCCAGCAGCCTCTGGGGGGGATCGGGTAATGAAAAACTGTTTTTT. This translates into CASSLWGGSGNEKLFF.

The chain is built from TRBV2 and TRBJ2-2; tentative D call: TRBD1 (6 bases). V lost 9 bases and J lost 4, with 18 bases in between. Looked up from germline, CDR1 is SNHLY and CDR2 is FYNNEI. CDR3 length: 15 residues. CDR3: CASHDRTGGTGELFF. For the CDR3, the DNA is TGTGCCAGTCACGACAGGACTGGGGGCACCGGGGAGCTGTTTTTT.

The CDR3 sequence is CASSRDKGGTEAFF. Here the CDR3 DNA reads TGTGCCAGCAGTCGTGATAAGGGGGGGACTGAAGCTTTCTTT. V gene TRBV6-4 combines with J gene TRBJ1-1; weak D call: TRBD1 (6 bases). Germline V CDR1 and CDR2: MRHNA, SNTAGT. Trimming pared 5 bases from V and 5 bases from J, leaving 15 bases between. The CDR3 loop spans 14 amino acids.

The CDR3 region is CASSPGLSYNEQFF. CDR3 bases: TGCGCCAGCAGCCCGGGACTCTCCTACAATGAGCAGTTCTTC. This chain joins TRBV5-1 and TRBJ2-1, with a tentative D call TRBD2 (6 bases). V lost 4 bases, J lost 0 bases, and 8 bases lay in between. The germline V gene has CDR1 SGHRS and CDR2 YFSETQ. The CDR3 consists of 14 residues.

The gene calls are TRBV28 and TRBJ2-2; D uncertain. The V and J ends lost 2 bases and 6 bases respectively, with 13 bases between them. The CDR3 is made up of 15 amino acids. CDR1 is MDHEN and CDR2 is SYDVKM in the germline V gene. The CDR3 DNA reads as TGTGCCAGCAGTTTAACTCGGGTATCCTCCGGGGAGCTGTTTTTT. The encoded protein is CASSLTRVSSGELFF. The full variable domain, with the rest looked up from reference TRBV28 and TRBJ2-2, is DVKVTQSSRYLVKRTGEKVFLECVQDMDHENMFWYRQDPGLGLRLIYFSYDVKMKEKGDIPEGYSVSREKKERFSLILESASTNQTSMYLCASSLTRVSSGELFFGEGSRLTVL.

The DNA of the CDR3 is TGTGCCATAGACACCCAACCGGGACTAGCCTACGAGCAGTACTTC. Translating gives CAIDTQPGLAYEQYF. The chain recombines TRBV2 with TRBJ2-7, with 8 bases that match TRBD2. V was clipped by 10 bases and J by 2 bases; unmatched bases: 13. Germline lookup yields CDR1 SNHLY and CDR2 FYNNEI. The length of the CDR3 is 15 residues.

The V call is TRBV4-1, the J call TRBJ2-7, with D unclear. CDR3 length: 16 residues. The ends were cut back, 1 base at V and 0 bases at J, with 13 bases in the middle. Germline V gene data show CDR1 as MGHRA and CDR2 as YSYEKL. In DNA form, the CDR3 reads TGCGCCAGCAGCCAAGTACAAAATACAGACTCCTACGAGCAGTACTTC. This translates into CASSQVQNTDSYEQYF.

The chain joins TRBV4-3 to TRBJ1-1; 8 nucleotides agree with TRBD1. The CDR3 length is 16 residues. Germline V gives CDR1 LGHNA, CDR2 YSLEER. V shed 1 base, J shed 4 bases, and the junction held 8 bases outside the gene matches. CDR3 sequence (DNA): TGCGCCAGCAGCCAAGCTATCCGGACAGGGATCACTGAAGCTTTCTTT. It specifies CASSQAIRTGITEAFF.

The chain joins TRBV24-1 to TRBJ2-1; 8 bases are shared with TRBD1. Trimming took 0 bases from V and 14 from J; bases not matched to a gene: 2. The germline gives CDR1 KGHDR, CDR2 SFDVKD. CDR3 length: 12 amino acids. The CDR3 region has the DNA TGTGCCACCAGTGATTTGTCAGGGGGCGAGTTCTTC. Its protein product is CATSDLSGGEFF.

CDR3 region: CASSLTGAYGYTF. CDR3 nucleotides: TGCGCCAGCAGCTTGACAGGGGCCTATGGCTACACCTTC. The V call is TRBV5-1, the J call TRBJ1-2; TRBD1 aligns across 7 bases. V lost 1 base to trimming and J lost 4 bases; unmatched junction nucleotides: 1. The V gene's germline CDR1 is SGHRS and CDR2 YFSETQ. The CDR3 has 13 amino acids.

This clone has only one observation. V gene TRBV27 combines with J gene TRBJ1-5; D is perhaps TRBD1 (5 bases). V gave up 5 bases and J gave up 0 bases, with 11 bases separating them. Per germline, CDR1 MNHEY and CDR2 SMNVEV (reference sequence). The CDR3 loop spans 15 amino acids. This chain's CDR3 is CASSVQGHSNQPQHF. The CDR3 DNA sequence: TGTGCCAGCAGTGTCCAGGGCCATAGCAATCAGCCCCAGCATTTT.

This rearrangement joins TRBV6-5 to TRBJ2-5, with D perhaps TRBD1 (6 bases). Trimming removed 6 bases from V and 2 bases from J, with 13 bases in between. The CDR3 is made up of 14 amino acids. Germline V CDR1 and CDR2: MNHEY, SVGAGI. The CDR3 region has the DNA TGTGCCAGCAGACAAGGACAGCTGCAAGAGACCCAGTACTTC. Its translation: CASRQGQLQETQYF.